Below, 25 T cell receptor beta chains from the same sample are listed, as sequenced in a study of CD8 T cells in ankylosing spondylitis. In TCRdb, the 5' RACE reads were re-called with MiXCR into one record per CDR3 protein. Counted here are about 69,000 distinct CDR3 sequences, over 4% occurring once; the ten biggest clones make up 2.2%. Sequenced material: blood, either unsorted or a sorted T cell fraction (not recorded which). The receptors stem from a male donor with ankylosing spondylitis or in good health (not recorded which).

This clonotype showed up many times. The CDR3 spells CASSLRAGEPEAFF. The CDR3 nucleotides are TGTGCCAGCAGCTTAAGGGCGGGGGAACCTGAAGCTTTCTTT. This chain joins TRBV28 and TRBJ1-1; perhaps TRBD1 as D (5 bases). V was shortened by 6 bases and J by 6 bases, with 17 bases between the two germline ends. The CDR3 loop spans 14 amino acids. Germline CDR1 MDHEN, CDR2 SYDVKM.

This clonotype was picked up many times. The junction differs from germline at one of its ends, possibly a read error. The chain joins TRBV3-1 to TRBJ2-7; no firm D call. The germline V gene has CDR1 LGHDT and CDR2 YNNKEL (reference sequence). The CDR3 spans 15 residues. This CDR3 is CASSQGWFGSYEQYF. The DNA of the CDR3 is TGTGCCAGCAGTCAAGGGTGGTTCGGCTCCTACGAGCAGTACTTC.

This clonotype was seen repeatedly, ten times or more. This chain joins TRBV28 and TRBJ2-5; no reliable D call. This CDR3 contains 12 residues. Per the germline V gene, CDR1 is MDHEN and CDR2 is SYDVKM. The V end was cut by 3 bases, the J end by 0 bases, with 2 bases between. The CDR3 spells CASSFYQETQYF. CDR3 nucleotide sequence: TGTGCCAGCAGTTTCTACCAAGAGACCCAGTACTTC.

The table lists this clonotype with many counts. V usage is TRBV27 and J usage is TRBJ2-1; 12 nucleotides line up with TRBD2. The germline CDR1 and CDR2 sequences are MNHEY and SMNVEV (reference sequence). J lost 3 bases, V lost 4 bases, and 7 bases had no gene match. The CDR3 is 17 amino acids. CDR3 coding DNA: TGTGCCAGCAGTTCCTGGACTAGCGGGGCGATCTACAATGAGCAGTTCTTC. It specifies CASSSWTSGAIYNEQFF.

This clonotype was observed many times. V and J are TRBV7-4 and TRBJ2-3; 9 nucleotides align to TRBD1. The CDR3 loop spans 16 amino acids. The trim removed 4 bases at V and 1 base at J, leaving 6 bases unmatched. Germline V gives CDR1 SGHVT, CDR2 SQSDAQ. Written as DNA, the CDR3 is TGTGCCAGCAGCTCCACAACAGGGGGCGGCACAGATACGCAGTATTTT. Residues: CASSSTTGGGTDTQYF.

This clonotype was detected ten times or more. The rearrangement joins TRBV12-3 or TRBV12-4 to TRBJ2-3; TRBD2 matches 10 bases. CDR3 length: 18 amino acids. With V trimmed by 4 bases and J by 2 bases, 12 bases remained unmatched. The DNA of the CDR3 is TGTGCCAGCAGTTCGAGCGGGGGGGCCGCGGGTAACACAGATACGCAGTATTTT. As protein: CASSSSGGAAGNTDTQYF.

This clonotype was detected ten times or more. V gene TRBV5-1 combines with J gene TRBJ2-7; a weak D match, TRBD1 (6 bases). CDR3 length: 14 residues. Trimming left V 0 bases short and J 2 bases short, with 9 bases between. Germline V lookup: CDR1 SGHRS, CDR2 YFSETQ. The CDR3 protein is CASSLGQVAYEQYF. The CDR3, as DNA: TGCGCCAGCAGCTTGGGACAGGTTGCCTACGAGCAGTACTTC.

This clonotype appeared many times. V is TRBV24-1 and J is TRBJ2-3, with D perhaps given as TRBD1 or TRBD2 (5 bases each). From germline, CDR1 is KGHDR and CDR2 SFDVKD. Trimming stripped 4 bases from V and 0 bases from J, with 16 bases between. The CDR3 covers 17 residues. CDR3 sequence reads: CATSDRGTAVSTDTQYF. The DNA for the CDR3 is TGTGCCACCAGTGACCGAGGGACGGCGGTGAGCACAGATACGCAGTATTTT.

This clonotype appeared many times. V and J are TRBV30 and TRBJ1-6, with 7 nucleotides matching TRBD1. V lost 0 bases to trimming and J lost 7 bases; unmatched junction nucleotides: 9. Germline CDR1 is GTSNPN and CDR2 is SVGIG (reference sequence). The CDR3 has 16 amino acids. Here the CDR3 DNA reads TGTGCCTGGAGTGTCAACAGGGGCTCTACAAATTCACCCCTCCACTTT. Translating it yields CAWSVNRGSTNSPLHF.

This clonotype was seen ten or more times. V gene TRBV4-1 combines with J gene TRBJ2-7, with D possibly matching TRBD1 (5 bases). The CDR3 runs to 15 residues. CDR1 and CDR2 (germline): MGHRA, YSYEKL. V gave up 0 bases and J gave up 3 bases, with 12 bases separating them. CDR3 coding DNA: TGCGCCAGCAGCCAAGATTCGATAGGGGTCTACGAGCAGTACTTC. This translates into CASSQDSIGVYEQYF.

This clonotype was detected many times. The chain employs TRBV20-1 and TRBJ2-1; D may be TRBD2 (5 bases). The CDR3 has 16 residues. CDR1 DFQATT and CDR2 SNEGSKA come from the germline V gene (reference sequence). The germline V and J ends were trimmed by 5 bases and 4 bases, with 21 bases remaining between them. The CDR3 bases are TGCAGTGCTCGGGGTGACTCTCCGAACTATTACAATGAGCAGTTCTTC. Encoded protein: CSARGDSPNYYNEQFF.

This clonotype was detected many times. J is TRBJ1-3 and V is TRBV20-1; no firm D call. CDR1 and CDR2 (germline): DFQATT, SNEGSKA (reference sequence). This CDR3 region has 16 residues. The V end was cut by 0 bases, the J end by 4 bases, with 16 bases between. The CDR3 DNA reads TGCAGTGCTAGAGATCGACGGGTAACGAGGGGAAACACCATATATTTT. Encoded protein: CSARDRRVTRGNTIYF.

This clonotype was seen at least ten times. The genes are TRBV10-3 and TRBJ2-3; 7 bases align to TRBD1. CDR1 is ENHRY, CDR2 SYGVKD, per germline. The CDR3 spans 14 residues. Losses at the gene ends were 6 bases for V and 0 bases for J; bases not matched to a gene: 3. The CDR3 protein is CAIRGTVSTDTQYF. In DNA form, the CDR3 reads TGTGCCATCAGGGGGACAGTGAGCACAGATACGCAGTATTTT.

The table lists this clonotype with many counts. This rearrangement joins TRBV7-2 to TRBJ2-7, with D possibly TRBD2 on 6 matching bases. Trimming took 1 base from V and 1 from J, leaving 11 bases between them. This CDR3 has 15 residues. Germline V gives CDR1 SGHTA, CDR2 FQGNSA. This CDR3 reads CASSLVPGVSYEQYF. The DNA for the CDR3 is TGTGCCAGCAGCTTAGTTCCGGGGGTTTCCTACGAGCAGTACTTC.

This clonotype was counted many times. This rearrangement joins TRBV20-1 to TRBJ2-1; TRBD2 matches at 15 bases. Germline trimming cut 3 bases from V and 7 bases from J; bases unmatched to any gene: 10. Germline V gene sequence: CDR1 DFQATT, CDR2 SNEGSKA (reference sequence). The CDR3 is 17 residues long. Here the CDR3 reads CSASGLAGGPSRNEQFF. CDR3 coding DNA: TGCAGTGCTAGCGGACTAGCGGGGGGGCCTTCTAGGAATGAGCAGTTCTTC.

This clonotype was detected many times. The chain employs TRBV5-1 and TRBJ2-2; TRBD1 matches at 7 bases. This CDR3 spans 17 amino acids. Germline assignment: CDR1 SGHRS and CDR2 YFSETQ. J gave up 3 bases and V 3 bases, and 11 bases lay outside the gene matches. The CDR3 DNA sequence: TGCGCCAGCAGCTCGGACAGGACAAGATCACACACCGGGGAGCTGTTTTTT. Protein product: CASSSDRTRSHTGELFF.

In this sample, this clonotype turned up many times. The chain employs TRBV5-5 and TRBJ1-2, with TRBD1 as a possible D gene (5 bases). V shed 3 bases and J shed 3 bases, with 15 bases lying between them. The CDR3 loop spans 15 amino acids. Germline assignment: CDR1 SGHKS and CDR2 YYEKEE (reference sequence). The CDR3 loop is CASSSRVGLDYGYTF. CDR3 sequence (DNA): TGTGCCAGCAGCTCCAGGGTGGGACTTGACTATGGCTACACCTTC.

This clonotype has at least ten counts. This chain uses TRBV3-1 with TRBJ2-2, with TRBD1 matching 9 bases. From germline, CDR1 is LGHDT and CDR2 YNNKEL (reference sequence). This CDR3 contains 16 residues. Germline trimming cut 3 bases from V and 3 bases from J; bases unmatched to any gene: 5. The CDR3 sequence: CASSHLTGGDTGELFF. CDR3 bases: TGTGCCAGCAGCCACCTGACAGGGGGAGACACCGGGGAGCTGTTTTTT. Variable domain in full (rest from reference TRBV3-1 and TRBJ2-2): DTAVSQTPKYLVTQMGNDKSIKCEQNLGHDTMYWYKQDSKKFLKIMFSYNNKELIINETVPNRFSPKSPDKAHLNLHINSLELGDSAVYFCASSHLTGGDTGELFFGEGSRLTVL.

This clonotype was counted many times. V gene TRBV14 combines with J gene TRBJ2-2, with 7 positions matching TRBD1. There are 17 residues in the CDR3. Germline V gives CDR1 SGHDN, CDR2 FVKESK. The trim removed 1 base at V and 3 bases at J, leaving 8 bases unmatched. The CDR3 DNA reads TGTGCCAGCAGCCAAGCCCGGGACAGTCTTTACACCGGGGAGCTGTTTTTT. Translation: CASSQARDSLYTGELFF. Full variable domain (remainder filled in from reference TRBV14 and TRBJ2-2): EAGVTQFPSHSVIEKGQTVTLRCDPISGHDNLYWYRRVMGKEIKFLLHFVKESKQDESGMPNNRFLAERTGGTYSTLKVQPAELEDSGVYFCASSQARDSLYTGELFFGEGSRLTVL.

This clonotype was counted many times. V is TRBV20-1 and J is TRBJ2-5; 7 nucleotides agree with TRBD2. This CDR3 comprises 13 residues. From germline, CDR1 is DFQATT and CDR2 SNEGSKA (reference sequence). The DNA for the CDR3 is TGCTCCCTTAACGCGGGAGATCAAGAGACCCAGTACTTC. Translated, it gives CSLNAGDQETQYF.

In regard to this clonotype: A much larger clone sits a single nucleotide away, making a read error possible. V is TRBV25-1 and J is TRBJ2-5; D is perhaps TRBD2 (6 bases). Per germline, CDR1 MGHDK and CDR2 SYGVNS. The CDR3 is 15 amino acids. The CDR3 here is CARSERASVQETQYF. The CDR3 nucleotides read TGTGCCCGCAGTGAAAGAGCTAGCGTCCAAGAGACCCAGTACTTC.

This clonotype was counted many times. V gene TRBV10-3 combines with J gene TRBJ2-3, with 15 bases identical to TRBD2. The CDR3 extends over 18 amino acids. CDR1 and CDR2 (germline): ENHRY, SYGVKD. V shed 7 bases, J shed 2 bases, and the junction held 10 bases outside the gene matches. The CDR3 coding sequence is TGTGCCATCACCTCATCCGGGACTAGCGGGGGGTACACAGATACGCAGTATTTT. Translated: CAITSSGTSGGYTDTQYF.

This clonotype was seen repeatedly, ten times or more. V gene TRBV7-2 combines with J gene TRBJ2-5; D not resolved. V lost 5 bases to trimming and J lost 1 base, with 8 bases between them. CDR1 is SGHTA, CDR2 FQGNSA, per germline. The CDR3 length is 13 residues. For the CDR3, the DNA is TGTGCCAGCAGCACCGACACCCAAGAGACCCAGTACTTC. Amino acid sequence: CASSTDTQETQYF.

In this sample, this clonotype turned up many times. V and J are TRBV20-1 and TRBJ1-6; D ambiguous. Germline V gene sequence: CDR1 DFQATT, CDR2 SNEGSKA (reference sequence). The CDR3 consists of 16 residues. The V gene lost 0 bases and the J gene lost 9 bases, with 18 bases spanning the gap. CDR3 protein: CSARDAAITSGSPLHF. The CDR3 DNA reads as TGCAGTGCTAGAGATGCCGCCATAACCAGTGGTTCACCCCTCCACTTT.

This clonotype showed up just a few times. The chain uses TRBV10-3 and TRBJ2-3; 8 bases are a match to TRBD1. J lost 5 bases, V lost 7 bases, and 8 bases had no gene match. The CDR3 extends over 14 amino acids. Per the germline V gene, CDR1 is ENHRY and CDR2 is SYGVKD. As DNA, the CDR3 is TGTGCCATCACCGGAGGACAGGGAAGAGATACGCAGTATTTT. Translation gives CAITGGQGRDTQYF.